Listed below are T cell receptor beta chains from one sample, sequenced in a study of CD8 T cells in Susac syndrome. TCRdb ran MiXCR on the immunoSEQ multiplex PCR reads and lists one entry per CDR3 protein. The sample holds 200,000 to 250,000 distinct CDR3 sequences, over 90% seen once. The sequenced material came from CD4+ T cells from PBMCs. All receptors come from a human donor with Susac syndrome. Both conserved end residues are part of each CDR3. A D gene is named only where the DNA matches it firmly. Clone size is not always given. Where it is, it says once, few, many or a class for expanded clones.

V	size	J	D	DNA	CDR3
TRBV2	-	TRBJ2-6	TRBD1	TGTGCCAGCGGGGGACAGCCAGGGGGCCACTCTGGGGCCAACGTCCTGACTTTC	CASGGQPGGHSGANVLTF
TRBV4-1	-	TRBJ1-2	-	TGCGCCAGCAGCCAAGAAGCTAGGCAGGTCAACTATGGCTACACCTTC	CASSQEARQVNYGYTF
TRBV19	-	TRBJ2-4	TRBD2	TGTGCCAGTAGTGGGAGGGACGCACTAGCCAAAAACATTCAGTACTTC	CASSGRDALAKNIQYF
TRBV25-1	-	TRBJ2-7	TRBD2	TGTGCCAGCAGACCGCAGGGAGGGAGTTACGAGCAGTACTTC	CASRPQGGSYEQYF
TRBV19	-	TRBJ2-1	-	TGTGCCTGCGGGCAGGGTACCTACAATGAGCAGTTCTTC	CACGQGTYNEQFF
TRBV4-3	-	TRBJ1-3	TRBD1	TGCGCCAGCAGCCATCAAGACAAACGACAGGGGGCGGCAGGAAACACCATATATTTT	CASSHQDKRQGAAGNTIYF
TRBV6-6	-	TRBJ1-2	-	TGTGCCAGCAGCCGAACTGCGGACTCTCGCGGTGGCTACACCTTC	CASSRTADSRGGYTF
TRBV6-5	-	TRBJ1-1	TRBD1	TGTGCCAGCAGTTACTCGACTAGGACAGGGCGGACTGAAGCTTTCTTT	CASSYSTRTGRTEAFF
TRBV24-1	once	TRBJ1-2	-	TGTGCCACCAGTGATCTTGTCAGCAACTATGGCTACACCTTC	CATSDLVSNYGYTF
TRBV4-3	-	TRBJ1-2	TRBD1	TGCGCCAGCAGCCAAGCCAGGACAGGGTTACCCTATGGCTACACCTTC	CASSQARTGLPYGYTF
TRBV28	-	TRBJ2-7	TRBD1	TGTGCCAGCACCGGGACAGGGGACTCCTACGAGCAGTACTTC	CASTGTGDSYEQYF
TRBV19	-	TRBJ1-2	TRBD1	TGTGCCAGTAGTTCGGGACAGGGCGGCTATGGCTACACCTTC	CASSSGQGGYGYTF
TRBV7-2	once	TRBJ2-7	TRBD1	TGTGCCAGCAGCCCCCTACTTCCCCTTCGGGACAGGGGTTACGAGCAGTACTTC	CASSPLLPLRDRGYEQYF
TRBV30	-	TRBJ2-7	TRBD1	TGTGCCTGGAGTGGGGACAGGGTCTCCTACGAGCAGTACTTC	CAWSGDRVSYEQYF
TRBV10-3	-	TRBJ1-4	-	TGTGCCATCAGTGTGCGAGGGGATGAAAAACTGTTTTTT	CAISVRGDEKLFF
TRBV20-1	once	TRBJ2-3	TRBD1	TGCAGTGCCACGGACAGGGTCACAGATACGCAGTATTTT	CSATDRVTDTQYF
TRBV28	-	TRBJ2-2	-	TGTGCCAGCAGTTTCCGAAGAGGGAGGGGGGTCGGCGGGGAGCTGTTTTTT	CASSFRRGRGVGGELFF
TRBV5-1	-	TRBJ1-1	-	TGCGCCAGCAGCTTGGTTGACGTCAGCCAAGAAGCTTTCTTT	CASSLVDVSQEAFF
TRBV5-1	-	TRBJ1-4	-	TGCGCCAGCAGCCTGGACCTAAATGAAAAACTGTTTTTT	CASSLDLNEKLFF
TRBV7-2	-	TRBJ2-7	TRBD1	TGTGCCAGCAGCACCTCGGACAGGAGCTACGAGCAGTACTTC	CASSTSDRSYEQYF
TRBV6-2/TRBV6-3	-	TRBJ1-2	-	TGTGCCAGCAGTTGGAACTTCTATGGCTACACCTTC	CASSWNFYGYTF
TRBV5-1	-	TRBJ2-2	-	TGCGCCAGCAGCCGCGCGGGACAGAACACCGGGGAGCTGTTTTTT	CASSRAGQNTGELFF
TRBV12-3/TRBV12-4	-	TRBJ1-1	TRBD1	TGTGCCAGCAGTTGGACAGGGACAGCTTTCTTT	CASSWTGTAFF
TRBV19	-	TRBJ1-1	-	TGTGCCAGTAGTACCAGGGAGAACACTGAAGCTTTCTTT	CASSTRENTEAFF
TRBV6-5	-	TRBJ2-5	TRBD2	TGTGCCAGCAGTACGGTCGGGGGGGAGACCCAGTACTTC	CASSTVGGETQYF
TRBV6-5	-	TRBJ2-5	TRBD2	TGTGCCAGCAGTCCCCCGGGACTAGAGGTGGTGACCCAGTACTTC	CASSPPGLEVVTQYF
TRBV9	-	TRBJ1-3	TRBD1	TGTGCCAGCAGCCCCCTACAGGGGACTTTCTCTGGAAACACCATATATTTT	CASSPLQGTFSGNTIYF